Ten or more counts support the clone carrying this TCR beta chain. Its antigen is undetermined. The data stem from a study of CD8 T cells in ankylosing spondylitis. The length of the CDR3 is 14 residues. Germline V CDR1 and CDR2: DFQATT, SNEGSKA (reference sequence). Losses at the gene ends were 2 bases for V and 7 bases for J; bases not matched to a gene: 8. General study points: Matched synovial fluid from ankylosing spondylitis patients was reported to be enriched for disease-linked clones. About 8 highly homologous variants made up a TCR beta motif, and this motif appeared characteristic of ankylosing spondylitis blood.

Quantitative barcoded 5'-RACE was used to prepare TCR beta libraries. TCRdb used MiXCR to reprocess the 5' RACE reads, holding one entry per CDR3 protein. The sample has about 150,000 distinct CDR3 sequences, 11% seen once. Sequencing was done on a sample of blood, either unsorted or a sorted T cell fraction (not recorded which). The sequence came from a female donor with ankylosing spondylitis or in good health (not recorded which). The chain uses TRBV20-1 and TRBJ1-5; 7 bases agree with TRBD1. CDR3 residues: CSARLTGLSQPQHF. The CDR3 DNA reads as TGCAGTGCTAGACTGACAGGGCTAAGCCAGCCCCAGCATTTT.